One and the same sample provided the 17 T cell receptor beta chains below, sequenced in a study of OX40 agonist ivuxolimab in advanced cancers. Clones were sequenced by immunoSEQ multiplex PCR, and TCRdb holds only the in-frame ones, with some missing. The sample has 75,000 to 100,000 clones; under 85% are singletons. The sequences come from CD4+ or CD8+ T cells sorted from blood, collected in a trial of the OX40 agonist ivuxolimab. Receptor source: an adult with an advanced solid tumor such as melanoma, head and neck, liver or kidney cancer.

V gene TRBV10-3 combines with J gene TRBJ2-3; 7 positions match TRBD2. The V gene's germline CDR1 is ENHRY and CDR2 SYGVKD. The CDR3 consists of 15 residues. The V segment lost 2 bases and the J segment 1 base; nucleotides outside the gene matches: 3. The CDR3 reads CAISESAGGTDTQYF. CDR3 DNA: TGTGCCATCAGTGAGAGCGCGGGAGGCACAGATACGCAGTATTTT.

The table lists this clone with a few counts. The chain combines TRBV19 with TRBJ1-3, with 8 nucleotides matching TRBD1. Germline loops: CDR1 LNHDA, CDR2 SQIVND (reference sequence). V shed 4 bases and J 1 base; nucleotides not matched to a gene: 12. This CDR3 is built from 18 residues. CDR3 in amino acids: CASSRRIGTGHSGNTIYF. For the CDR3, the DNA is TGTGCCAGTAGTAGGAGGATCGGGACAGGACATTCTGGAAACACCATATATTTT.

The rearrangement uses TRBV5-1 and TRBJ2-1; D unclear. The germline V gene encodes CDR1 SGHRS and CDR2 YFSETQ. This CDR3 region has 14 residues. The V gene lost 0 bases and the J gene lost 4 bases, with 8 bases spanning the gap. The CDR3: CASSLVQFYNEQFF. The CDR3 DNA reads TGCGCCAGCAGCTTGGTACAGTTTTACAATGAGCAGTTCTTC.

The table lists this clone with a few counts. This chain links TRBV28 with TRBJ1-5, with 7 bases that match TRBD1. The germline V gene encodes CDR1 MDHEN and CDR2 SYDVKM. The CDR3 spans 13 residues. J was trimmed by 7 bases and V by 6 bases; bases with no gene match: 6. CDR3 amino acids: CASRSNRGQPQHF. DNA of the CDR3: TGTGCCAGCAGGTCAAACAGGGGCCAGCCCCAGCATTTT.

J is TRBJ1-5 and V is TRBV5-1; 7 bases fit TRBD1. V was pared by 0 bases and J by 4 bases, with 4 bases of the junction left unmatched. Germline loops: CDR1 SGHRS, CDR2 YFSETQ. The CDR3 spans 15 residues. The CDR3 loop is CASSLGTGGNQPQHF. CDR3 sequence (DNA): TGCGCCAGCAGCTTGGGGACAGGAGGGAATCAGCCCCAGCATTTT.

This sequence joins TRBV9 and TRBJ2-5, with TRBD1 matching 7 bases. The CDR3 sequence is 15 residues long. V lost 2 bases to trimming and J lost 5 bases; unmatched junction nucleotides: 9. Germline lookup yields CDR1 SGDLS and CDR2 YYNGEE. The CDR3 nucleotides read TGTGCCAGCAGCGTGGGGGACAGCGTCCAGGAGACCCAGTACTTC. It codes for CASSVGDSVQETQYF.

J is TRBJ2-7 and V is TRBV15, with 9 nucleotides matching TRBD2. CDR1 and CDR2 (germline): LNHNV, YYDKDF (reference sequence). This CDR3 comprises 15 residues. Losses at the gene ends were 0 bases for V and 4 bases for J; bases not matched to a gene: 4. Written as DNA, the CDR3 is TGTGCCACCAGCAGAGATCCAGCGGGGGGTTACGAGCAGTACTTC. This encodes CATSRDPAGGYEQYF.

Written as DNA, the CDR3 is TGTGCCAGCAGTGAAGGCGGTAGCTCCTACAATGAGCAGTTCTTC. This codes for CASSEGGSSYNEQFF. The chain uses TRBV6-1 and TRBJ2-1; D remains ambiguous. CDR1 and CDR2 (germline): MNHNS, SASEGT. CDR3 length: 15 residues. Trimming left V 1 base short and J 0 bases short, with 7 bases between.

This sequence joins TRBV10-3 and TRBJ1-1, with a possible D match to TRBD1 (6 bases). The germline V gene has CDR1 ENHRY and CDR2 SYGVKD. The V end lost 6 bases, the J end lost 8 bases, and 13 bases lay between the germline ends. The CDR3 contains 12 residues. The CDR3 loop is CAIRGQGTEAFF. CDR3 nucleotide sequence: TGTGCCATCAGGGGGCAGGGGACCGAAGCTTTCTTT.

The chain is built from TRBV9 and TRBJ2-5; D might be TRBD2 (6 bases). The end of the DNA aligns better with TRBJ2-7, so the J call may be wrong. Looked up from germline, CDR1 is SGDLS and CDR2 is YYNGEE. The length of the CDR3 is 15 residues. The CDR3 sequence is CASSVDLGGSYEQYF. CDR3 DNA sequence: TGTGCCAGCAGCGTAGATCTGGGAGGCTCCTACGAGCAGTACTTC.

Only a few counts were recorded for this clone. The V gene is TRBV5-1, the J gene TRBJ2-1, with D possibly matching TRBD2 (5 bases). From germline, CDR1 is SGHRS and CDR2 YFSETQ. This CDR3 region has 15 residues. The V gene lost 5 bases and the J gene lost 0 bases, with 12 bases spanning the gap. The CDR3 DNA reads TGCGCCAGCAGACCAGCGGTAAGCTCCTACAATGAGCAGTTCTTC. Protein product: CASRPAVSSYNEQFF.

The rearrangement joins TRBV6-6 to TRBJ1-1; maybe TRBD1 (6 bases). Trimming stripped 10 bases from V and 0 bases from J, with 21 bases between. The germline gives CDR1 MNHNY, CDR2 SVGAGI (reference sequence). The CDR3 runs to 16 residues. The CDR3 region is CATSPGATPMNTEAFF. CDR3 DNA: TGTGCCACCTCACCAGGGGCCACCCCCATGAACACTGAAGCTTTCTTT.

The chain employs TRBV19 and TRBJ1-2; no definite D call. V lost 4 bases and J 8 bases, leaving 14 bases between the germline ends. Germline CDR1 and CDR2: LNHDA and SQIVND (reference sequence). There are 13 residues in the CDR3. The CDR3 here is CASSRRVTGGYTF. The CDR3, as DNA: TGTGCCAGTAGTAGAAGGGTTACGGGAGGCTACACCTTC.

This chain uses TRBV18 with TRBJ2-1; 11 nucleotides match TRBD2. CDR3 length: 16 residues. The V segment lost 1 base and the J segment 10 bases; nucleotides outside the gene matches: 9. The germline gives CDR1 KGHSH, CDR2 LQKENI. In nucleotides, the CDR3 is TGTGCCAGCTCACCACACCCGCTAGCGGGGGGCCTCGAGCAGTTCTTC. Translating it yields CASSPHPLAGGLEQFF.

The CDR3 sequence is CASSEGRGTNEKLFF. DNA for the CDR3: TGTGCCAGCAGTGAGGGCAGGGGTACTAATGAAAAACTGTTTTTT. The J gene is TRBJ1-4, the V gene TRBV2; the D gene is possibly TRBD1 (6 bases). The germline CDR1 and CDR2 sequences are SNHLY and FYNNEI. The V and J ends lost 3 bases and 2 bases respectively, with 10 bases between them. This CDR3 is 15 amino acids long.

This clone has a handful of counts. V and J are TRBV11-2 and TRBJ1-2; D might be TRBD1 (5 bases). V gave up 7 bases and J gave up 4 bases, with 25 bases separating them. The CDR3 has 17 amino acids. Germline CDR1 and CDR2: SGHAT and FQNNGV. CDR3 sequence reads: CASTLGSGQTKVYGYTF. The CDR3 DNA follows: TGTGCCAGCACCCTAGGAAGTGGACAAACCAAAGTCTATGGCTACACCTTC. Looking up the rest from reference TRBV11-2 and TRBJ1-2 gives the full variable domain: EAGVAQSPRYKIIEKRQSVAFWCNPISGHATLYWYQQILGQGPKLLIQFQNNGVVDDSQLPKDRFSAERLKGVDSTLKIQPAKLEDSAVYLCASTLGSGQTKVYGYTFGSGTRLTVV.

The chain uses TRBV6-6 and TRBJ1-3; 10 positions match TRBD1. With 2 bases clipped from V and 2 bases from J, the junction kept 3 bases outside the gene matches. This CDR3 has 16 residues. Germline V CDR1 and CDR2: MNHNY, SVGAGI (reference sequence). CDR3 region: CASSYTGQGAGNTIYF. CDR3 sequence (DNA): TGTGCCAGCAGTTACACCGGACAGGGGGCTGGAAACACCATATATTTT.